These 3 T cell receptor beta chains came from one sample sequenced in a study of control samples from healthy donors and cancer patients. Only in-frame clones appear in the TCRdb table, and some are missing; sequencing was by immunoSEQ multiplex PCR. The data show approximately 99,000 clones, with approximately 82% seen just once and 5% to 8.5% held by the top ten. Sequences were obtained from blood. These receptors originate from a young man in good health.

This clone was seen only a few times. V is TRBV5-5 and J is TRBJ2-3; no clear D gene. V dropped 1 base and J dropped 0 bases, with 12 bases sitting between them. Germline CDR1 reads SGHKS; CDR2 reads YYEKEE (reference sequence). The CDR3 runs to 16 residues. The CDR3 sequence: CASSLSDHDSTDTQYF. CDR3 coding DNA: TGTGCCAGCAGCTTGTCGGATCACGATAGCACAGATACGCAGTATTTT.

In this sample, this clone turned up once. The rearrangement links TRBV28 to TRBJ1-2; TRBD1 might be the D (5 bases). Per germline, CDR1 MDHEN and CDR2 SYDVKM. The CDR3 is made up of 13 amino acids. Trimming removed 8 bases at V and 0 bases at J, with 10 bases between. The CDR3 nucleotides are TGTGCCAGCGGGTGGGGGGCTAACTATGGCTACACCTTC. Translated, it gives CASGWGANYGYTF.

The chain has TRBV28 and TRBJ1-6, with TRBD1 matching 7 bases. Trimming at V came to 3 bases and at J to 0 bases, leaving 14 bases not matched to a gene. The CDR3 runs to 20 residues. Germline assignment: CDR1 MDHEN and CDR2 SYDVKM. The CDR3 sequence is CASSFSTSGQEISYNSPLHF. CDR3 DNA sequence: TGTGCCAGCAGTTTTTCTACCTCCGGACAGGAAATCTCCTATAATTCACCCCTCCACTTT.